The T cell receptor beta chain described here comes from a study of cytomegalovirus exposure and HLA in healthy donors (dated 2017 in TCRdb). In the study overall: An earlier analysis of roughly 610 of the donors reported 276 Gb of sequence data and 117 million unique TCR beta sequences obtained from around 180 million T cells. Roughly 300 gigabases of sequencing data and around 85 million unique TCR sequences made up an early release that covered fewer than 650 HLA-typed donors. Of the roughly 410 genotyped donors, roughly 80% were placed in the genetic ancestry cluster associated with self-reported Caucasian donors. The study was designed to test whether signatures of past pathogen exposure could be identified by cataloging public T cell receptors. The study used immunosequencing to profile the T cell repertoires of under 700 subjects and linked those repertoires to cytomegalovirus serostatus. In addition to the first cohort of around 670 subjects, a separate validation cohort of some 120 different subjects was used. The study combined high-throughput TCR immunosequencing, statistical association of individual TCRs with disease status, and machine learning to predict cytomegalovirus infection status. To study patterns of TCR occurrence, a later analysis re-analyzed previously published TCR beta repertoires from 650 to 750 donors and added high-resolution HLA genotyping. The later analysis used no new phenotypic data to find candidate immune exposures, relying instead on TCR beta sequences and their occurrence across donors. In an earlier analysis of 550 to 700 of the donors, high-throughput TCR beta sequencing was used to judge whether each TCR beta V gene segment behaved as functional or pseudogenic. Donor age, sex, ethnicity and CMV serostatus were collected together with the repertoire data. In a later genetic analysis, genome-wide SNP genotypes for about three fifths of the roughly 670 donors were used, and that subset was treated as a discovery cohort. Every discovery cohort repertoire had been produced on one sequencing platform. HLA typing covered class I and class II loci at four-digit resolution. The number of donors typed differed by locus, with roughly 629-640 for A, B, C, DRB1 and DQB1, around 520 for DQA1, 600 to 610 for DPA1, and some 440 for DPB1. Roughly 5 DR-DQ haplotypes were handled as single units for association and clustering, since linkage in the cohort was strong. Across 398 genotyped donors of the cohort, an average of approximately 240,000 unique TCR beta nucleotide sequences per donor were sequenced, and approximately 19% of those sequences were non-productive. Broader findings and caveats from the paper: An association between a missense DCLRE1C variant and V-gene and J-gene trimming of TCR beta chains was found in a later genetic analysis and replicated in an independent cohort. According to a later analysis, TCR association rates differed among HLA loci, with DRB1 alleles showing the most associated TCRs and HLA-C alleles showing the fewest. While some public TCRs were present in many individuals, most TCR sequences turned up only very rarely across donors. Broadly in line with IMGT annotations, most TCR beta V segments showed up in productive rearrangements about 87% or about 30% of the time in an earlier analysis of several hundred of the donors. In the study, about 150 TCR beta chains were listed as associated with cytomegalovirus. For the cohort, immune exposure information was limited to CMV serostatus. Strong co-occurrence of HLA alleles, especially DR and DQ, made assigning TCR associations to individual alleles difficult. The 87-base-pair reads could not distinguish some IMGT-functional V segments, including TRBV6-2 and TRBV6-3, so those segments were excluded. Correlated functional status among segregating V segments might be attributable to linkage disequilibrium, but an unknown experimental factor could not be ruled out. In a later analysis, HLA-associated TCR beta chains were found to be more clonally expanded and to have lower generation probabilities than equally common non-associated chains. In a later analysis, around 17,000 TCR beta sequences were associated with specific HLA alleles at a false discovery rate of 0.05. In a later analysis, several top co-occurrence clusters were reported to appear linked to parvovirus B19, influenza, CMV and Epstein-Barr virus. In vitro tests confirmed that a few of the cytomegalovirus-associated TCR beta chains recognize cytomegalovirus antigens. A cluster of highly shared sequence variants was judged likely to represent a technical artifact of the sequencing pipeline. Because some donors lacked HLA typing at each locus, the association tests relied only on the typed subset. It was suggested by the authors that the approach could potentially be generalized to other disease states and immunological phenotypes. Sequencing depth was assumed to be roughly uniform across donors in the presence/absence analyses, though that assumption may not hold. Most CMV-associated TCR beta chains appeared to be HLA-restricted in a later analysis, and the HLA associations seemed to be driven largely by CMV exposure. In a later genetic analysis, fewer N-insertions in productive TCRs were reported among donors in an Asian-associated ancestry cluster than the roughly 700-donor mean. Cytomegalovirus status was reported to be diagnosed by the classifier with high specificity and sensitivity in both the original and validation cohorts. The earlier analysis of 587 of the donors excluded about 16 rarely observed V segments, including chromosome 9 orphons, because counts were too low. Only TCR beta chains were sequenced in this cohort, and the absence of alpha or paired-chain data limited detectable features. A further reported finding was that TCR beta sequences accurately predicted the HLA-A and HLA-B alleles for most subjects in the first cohort.

Library creation used the immunoSEQ multiplex PCR assay. A mixture of 60 forward primers for TCR Vbeta segments and 13 reverse primers for TCR Jbeta segments was used in the multiplex PCR. The CDR3 region of rearranged TCR beta genes was amplified from genomic DNA with a multiplex PCR assay. The Illumina HiSeq System was used to sequence the amplified TCR beta libraries as 87-base-pair reads. As for the authors' bioinformatics: Across the 600 to 700 repertoires, a later analysis counted some 80 million unique TCR beta chains, around 11 million of which were shared by at least two donors. Raw reads were error-corrected and collapsed into unique sequences with a nearest-neighbor algorithm that merged closely related sequences to remove PCR and sequencing errors. Alignment of CDR3 sequences to IMGT reference sequences was used to assign V, D and J gene segments. For a sequence to be retained, a match of at least six nucleotides was required to both a V gene segment and a J gene segment. A rearrangement was called productive if the CDR3 had no stop codons and remained in frame with V and J, and every other rearrangement was called non-productive. Following IMGT convention, CDR3 was defined as the stretch from the second conserved V-encoded cysteine to the conserved J-encoded phenylalanine. In an earlier analysis of roughly 580 of the donors, sequences lacking an unambiguous match to a single V gene segment were excluded. An earlier analysis of 550 to 650 of the donors classified V segments as functional when productive rearrangements were above 56.7% and as segregating when the standard deviation between donors was above 5%. To diagnose cytomegalovirus status from the catalog of TCR beta chain sequences, a statistical classification framework was built. A later analysis assigned V and J genes by comparing TCR nucleotide sequences with IMGT/GENE-DB human TR gene sequences. In a later analysis, CDR3 sequences and most-parsimonious VDJ recombination scenarios were assigned using the TCRdist pipeline. In a later analysis, each TCR beta chain was defined by its CDR3 amino acid sequence together with its V-gene family, and reads lacking a unique V-gene family were excluded. In a later analysis, approximately 640 highly shared, low-generation-probability nucleotide sequences were removed to address suspected cross-contamination and a sequencing artifact. In a later analysis, a clonal expansion index for each public chain was calculated from normalized within-repertoire ranks of inferred template counts. A later analysis computed generation probabilities with a VDJ recombination model fitted to out-of-frame rearrangements, and checked the results against IGoR. In a later analysis, hypergeometric tests were used to score TCR-TCR, TCR-HLA and TCR-CMV co-occurrence, with a repertoire-size bias correction applied to TCR pairs. A later analysis estimated false discovery rates by permuting HLA or CMV assignments 20 times. In a later analysis, co-occurring TCRs were grouped with DBSCAN, and TCRdist sequence similarity was added when clustering was performed within HLA-allele-positive subsets. Repertoires with fewer than 30,000 or more than 120,000 public chains were left out of co-occurrence clustering, as were five repertoires with anomalous nucleotide sharing. TCRdb provides this immuneACCESS table in a form limited to in-frame rearrangements. Some clones are lacking; in checked studies, under half of them reflect an unresolved V gene, and why the rest are absent is not known. The V and J calls and the clone size are those of that table, but D and trimming were determined from the DNA. The sample has some 130,000 clones on record, approximately 80% of them singletons. The ten largest clones capture around 4% of the sample.

The cohort consisted of 650 to 850 healthy bone marrow donors. All cohort members were sampled while nominally healthy, although unrecorded immune exposures were likely present. The donor was CMV seropositive and was included in the group of almost 300 seropositive cohort members. A peripheral blood sample was collected from each donor, and TCR beta sequencing was performed on peripheral blood mononuclear cells. The Qiagen DNeasy Blood Extraction Kit was used to extract genomic DNA from the blood cell samples. A remark on this clone: The clone's antigen remains unknown. No per-base quality is available; no much larger clone lies one base away.

Spanning cysteine to phenylalanine, the CDR3 consists of 16 amino acids. The entry retains the CDR3 DNA only, 48 bases that are in frame from base 1. CDR1 LGHNT and CDR2 FRNRAP were looked up in the germline V gene. V loses 2 bases of germline sequence and J loses 0 bases, and the interval between the two ends is 13 bases. The TCR comes from a male donor in good health and CMV-seropositive. The chain is made from TRBV12-5 and TRBJ1-1; the D gene is perhaps TRBD1, from 6 matching bases. The material sequenced was PBMCs. For the CDR3, the sequence is CASGLKTGSMNTEAFF. The DNA sequence is as follows: TGTGCTAGTGGTTTGAAAACAGGGTCCATGAACACTGAAGCTTTCTTT.